Below are 14 T cell receptor beta chains sequenced from a single sample in a study of cytomegalovirus exposure and HLA in healthy donors. The PCR was carried out with 60 Vbeta primers and 13 Jbeta primers. Generated by immunoSEQ multiplex PCR, the TCRdb table keeps only in-frame clones and is missing some. The sample holds approximately 100,000 clones, less than 80% seen once. The sample taken for sequencing was PBMCs. The receptors were gathered from a woman aged 40 to 49 in good health and CMV-seronegative.

This clone has a single count. The rearrangement joins TRBV9 to TRBJ2-1; 9 bases are shared with TRBD2. CDR1 and CDR2 (germline): SGDLS, YYNGEE. Germline trimming cut 2 bases from V and 6 bases from J; bases unmatched to any gene: 6. This CDR3 spans 15 amino acids. DNA of the CDR3: TGTGCCAGCAGCGTTGTAGCGGGAGTGCCCAATGAGCAGTTCTTC. Its translation is CASSVVAGVPNEQFF.

The chain has TRBV19 and TRBJ1-2; 10 bases line up with TRBD1. This CDR3 region has 16 residues. The trim removed 3 bases at V and 3 bases at J, leaving 7 bases unmatched. From germline, CDR1 is LNHDA and CDR2 SQIVND (reference sequence). CDR3 coding DNA: TGTGCCAGTAGTATTTACGGGGACAGGGGAGACTATGGCTACACCTTC. Translation gives CASSIYGDRGDYGYTF.

This chain links TRBV29-1 with TRBJ2-7; 9 nucleotides agree with TRBD2. The V gene end was trimmed by 2 bases and the J gene end by 1 base; junction bases not matched to a gene: 6. The V gene's germline CDR1 is SQVTM and CDR2 ANQGSEA. CDR3 length: 15 amino acids. The CDR3 loop is CSVELGGRASYEQYF. CDR3 DNA sequence: TGCAGCGTTGAACTAGGCGGGAGGGCATCCTACGAGCAGTACTTC.

The chain uses TRBV4-3 and TRBJ2-1; D is perhaps TRBD2 (7 bases). Germline V CDR1 and CDR2: LGHNA, YSLEER. The CDR3 runs to 17 residues. V was trimmed by 4 bases and J by 8 bases, leaving 24 bases between them. The CDR3 DNA sequence: TGCGCCAGCAGCCTCCAAGGGGGGGGGAGCTATCCCTATGAGCAGTTCTTC. Translating it yields CASSLQGGGSYPYEQFF.

CDR3 loop: CASSPQPPGAGVNYGYTF. DNA for the CDR3: TGTGCCAGCAGCCCCCAGCCCCCTGGGGCAGGGGTTAACTATGGCTACACCTTC. The rearrangement uses TRBV7-2 and TRBJ1-2; D perhaps matches TRBD1 (6 bases). Trimming removed 5 bases from V and 1 base from J, with 23 bases in between. Germline V lookup: CDR1 SGHTA, CDR2 FQGNSA. The CDR3 is 18 residues long.

This clone turned up a few times. The chain uses TRBV5-6 and TRBJ1-2; D is undetermined. V was clipped by 2 bases and J by 4 bases, with 12 bases between them. Germline CDR1 reads SGHDT; CDR2 reads YYEEEE. The length of the CDR3 is 14 residues. As DNA, the CDR3 is TGTGCCAGCAGCTTCAGCGAGGGCCCCTATGGCTACACCTTC. Its translation is CASSFSEGPYGYTF. The variable domain in full, completed from reference TRBV5-6 and TRBJ1-2, reads DAGVTQSPTHLIKTRGQQVTLRCSPKSGHDTVSWYQQALGQGPQFIFQYYEEEERQRGNFPDRFSGHQFPNYSSELNVNALLLGDSALYLCASSFSEGPYGYTFGSGTRLTVV.

This chain uses TRBV30 with TRBJ1-1, with D possibly TRBD1 on 6 matching bases. The CDR3 is 16 amino acids. From germline, CDR1 is GTSNPN and CDR2 SVGIG (reference sequence). Trimming took off 2 bases at V and 1 base at J, with 17 bases between the two ends. This CDR3 reads CAWSTPTGLKNTEAFF. The CDR3 bases are TGTGCCTGGAGTACTCCAACAGGGTTGAAGAACACTGAAGCTTTCTTT. The full variable domain, with the rest looked up from reference TRBV30 and TRBJ1-1, is SQTIHQWPATLVQPVGSPLSLECTVEGTSNPNLYWYRQAAGRGLQLLFYSVGIGQISSEVPQNLSASRPQDRQFILSSKKLLLSDSGFYLCAWSTPTGLKNTEAFFGQGTRLTVV.

The rearrangement joins TRBV7-9 to TRBJ1-2, with TRBD1 as a possible D gene (6 bases). V lost 5 bases, J lost 0 bases, and 13 bases lay in between. The CDR3 runs to 15 residues. Germline CDR1 SEHNR, CDR2 FQNEAQ (reference sequence). CDR3 residues: CASSPRDIPNYGYTF. CDR3 DNA: TGTGCCAGCAGCCCCCGGGACATACCTAACTATGGCTACACCTTC.

V gene TRBV27 combines with J gene TRBJ1-4; maybe TRBD1 (5 bases). Germline loops: CDR1 MNHEY, CDR2 SMNVEV (reference sequence). The CDR3 contains 15 residues. The V gene lost 4 bases and the J gene lost 3 bases, with 12 bases spanning the gap. The CDR3 is CASSSGGVANEKLFF. DNA of the CDR3: TGTGCCAGCAGTTCGGGGGGGGTGGCTAATGAAAAACTGTTTTTT.

The J gene is TRBJ2-7, the V gene TRBV5-1; 9 bases map to TRBD1. The CDR3 is 15 amino acids. CDR1 is SGHRS and CDR2 is YFSETQ in the germline V gene. The ends lost 0 bases at V and 4 bases at J; junction bases unmatched: 5. DNA for the CDR3: TGCGCCAGCAGCTTGGGAGGGACAGGGAGTTACGAGCAGTACTTC. Translation gives CASSLGGTGSYEQYF.

The rearrangement links TRBV4-3 to TRBJ2-1; possible D gene TRBD2, 6 bases. Per germline, CDR1 LGHNA and CDR2 YSLEER. The CDR3 contains 15 residues. Trimming shortened V by 4 bases and J by 0 bases, and 10 bases separated the two germline ends. The CDR3 is CASSRGGSSYNEQFF. The CDR3, as DNA: TGCGCCAGCAGCCGTGGGGGGAGCTCCTACAATGAGCAGTTCTTC.

The chain links TRBV25-1 to TRBJ1-1, with D possibly matching TRBD1 (6 bases). Germline CDR1 MGHDK, CDR2 SYGVNS. The V gene lost 0 bases and the J gene lost 7 bases, with 15 bases spanning the gap. The CDR3 loop spans 15 amino acids. DNA for the CDR3: TGTGCCAGCAGTGAATACGGGCAGGGGAAGGATGAAGCTTTCTTT. Translated: CASSEYGQGKDEAFF.

The J gene is TRBJ2-2, the V gene TRBV19; 11 bases are shared with TRBD2. CDR3 size: 16 residues. Germline values: CDR1 LNHDA, CDR2 SQIVND (reference sequence). With V trimmed by 3 bases and J by 7 bases, 7 bases remained unmatched. The CDR3 here is CASSMRVAGGHGELFF. In DNA, the CDR3 is TGTGCCAGTAGTATGAGAGTAGCGGGAGGGCACGGGGAGCTGTTTTTT.

This sequence joins TRBV9 and TRBJ2-1; 7 positions agree with TRBD1. This CDR3 has 15 amino acids. Germline assignment: CDR1 SGDLS and CDR2 YYNGEE. Trimming removed 4 bases from V and 10 bases from J; junction bases left unmatched: 14. The CDR3, as DNA: TGTGCCAGCAGCAGGGTGGGACAGAGGGTAGACGAGCAGTTCTTC. As protein: CASSRVGQRVDEQFF.